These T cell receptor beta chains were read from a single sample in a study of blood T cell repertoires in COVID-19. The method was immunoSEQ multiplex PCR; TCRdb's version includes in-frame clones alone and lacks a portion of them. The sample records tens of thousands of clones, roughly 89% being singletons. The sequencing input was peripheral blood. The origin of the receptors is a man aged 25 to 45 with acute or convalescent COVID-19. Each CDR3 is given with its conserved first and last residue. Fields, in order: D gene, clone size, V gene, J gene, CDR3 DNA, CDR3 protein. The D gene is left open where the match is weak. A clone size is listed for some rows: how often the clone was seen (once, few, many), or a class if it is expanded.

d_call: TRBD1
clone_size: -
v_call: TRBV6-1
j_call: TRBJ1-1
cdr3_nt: TGTGCCAGCAGTGAAGTTCCCAGGGGGGAAGCTTTCTTT
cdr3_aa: CASSEVPRGEAFF

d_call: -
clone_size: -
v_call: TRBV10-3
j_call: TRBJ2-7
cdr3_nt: TGTGCCATCAGTGATCCAGGGTCCTACGAGCAGTACTTC
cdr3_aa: CAISDPGSYEQYF

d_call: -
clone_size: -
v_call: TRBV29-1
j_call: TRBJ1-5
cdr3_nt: TGCAGCGTTGGAACGGGAGGAAATCAGCCCCAGCATTTT
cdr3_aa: CSVGTGGNQPQHF

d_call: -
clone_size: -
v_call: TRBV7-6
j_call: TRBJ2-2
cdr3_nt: TGTGCCAGCAGCTTATACGGGGATCCGAACACCGGGGAGCTGTTTTTT
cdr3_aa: CASSLYGDPNTGELFF

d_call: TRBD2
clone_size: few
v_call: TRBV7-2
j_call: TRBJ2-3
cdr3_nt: TGTGCCAGCAGCTTAGCGCATTTTGGGACTAGCGAGTATTTT
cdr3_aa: CASSLAHFGTSEYF

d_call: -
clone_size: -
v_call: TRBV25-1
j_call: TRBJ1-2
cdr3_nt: TGTGCCAGCAGTGAACAGGGATTAGCCTATGGCTACACCTTC
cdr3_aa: CASSEQGLAYGYTF

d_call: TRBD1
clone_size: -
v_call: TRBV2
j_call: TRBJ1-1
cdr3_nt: TGTGCCAGCAACGACGCGACAGGGGGCTTGAACACTGAAGCTTTCTTT
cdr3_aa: CASNDATGGLNTEAFF

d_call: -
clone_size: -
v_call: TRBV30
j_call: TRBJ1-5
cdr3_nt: TGTGCCTGGAGTGTAACAGGACATCAGCCCCAGCATTTT
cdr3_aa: CAWSVTGHQPQHF

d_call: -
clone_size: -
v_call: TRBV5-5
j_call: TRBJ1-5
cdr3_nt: TGTGCCAGCAGCTTGGCCGCAGGACAGCAGCATCAGCCCCAGCATTTT
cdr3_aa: CASSLAAGQQHQPQHF

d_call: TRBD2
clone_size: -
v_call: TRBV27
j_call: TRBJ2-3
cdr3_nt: TGTGCCAGCAGTCAGGGACTATTTGGGGCCTACACAGATACGCAGTATTTT
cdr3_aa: CASSQGLFGAYTDTQYF

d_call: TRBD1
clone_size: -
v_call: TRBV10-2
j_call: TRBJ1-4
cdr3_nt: TGCGCCAGCAGTGACCCGGGACAGGTTAATGAAAAACTGTTTTTT
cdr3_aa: CASSDPGQVNEKLFF

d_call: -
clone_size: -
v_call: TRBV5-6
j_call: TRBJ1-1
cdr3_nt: TGTGCCAGCAGCTTGCGACAGGTGAACACTGAAGCTTTCTTT
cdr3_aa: CASSLRQVNTEAFF

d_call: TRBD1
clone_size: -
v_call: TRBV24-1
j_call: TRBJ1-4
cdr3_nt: TGTGCCACAGGGGACAGCACTAATGAAAAACTGTTTTTT
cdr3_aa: CATGDSTNEKLFF

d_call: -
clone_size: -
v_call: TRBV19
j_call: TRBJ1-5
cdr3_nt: TGTGCCAGTAGTATGGCGGCAGCTGGCAATCAGCCCCAGCATTTT
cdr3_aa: CASSMAAAGNQPQHF

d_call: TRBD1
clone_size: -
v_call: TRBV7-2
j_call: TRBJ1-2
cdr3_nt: TGTGCCAGCAGCTTACTACAGGGGGATGGCTACACCTTC
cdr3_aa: CASSLLQGDGYTF

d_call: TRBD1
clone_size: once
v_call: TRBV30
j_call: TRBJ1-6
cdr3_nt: TGTGCCTGGAGTCGAGGACAGGGGCTTTCACCCCTCCACTTT
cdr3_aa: CAWSRGQGLSPLHF